A selection of T cell receptor beta chains follows, all from one sample in a study of cytomegalovirus exposure and HLA in healthy donors. Using immunoSEQ multiplex PCR, the repertoire was profiled, and TCRdb retains in-frame clones only, with some absent. The sample lists nearly 110,000 clones; 70% to 85% were seen once. The sample consisted of PBMCs. Source of these receptors: a man aged 55 to 70 in good health and CMV-seronegative. CDR3s include the opening cysteine and the closing phenylalanine or tryptophan. D genes are given only for firm matches. Expanded clones are given a class, and other clones once, few, many or no size at all.

j_call,v_call,clone_size,d_call,cdr3_aa,cdr3_nt
TRBJ2-3,TRBV18,-,TRBD1,CASSPRGRGTDTQYF,TGTGCCAGCTCACCGAGGGGGCGCGGGACAGATACGCAGTATTTT
TRBJ1-6,TRBV7-2,-,TRBD1,CASSLGGTGVNSPFHF,TGTGCCAGCAGCTTAGGAGGGACAGGGGTTAATTCACCCTTCCACTTT
TRBJ2-7,TRBV6-5,-,TRBD1,CASSYTGQGFSYEQYF,TGTGCCAGCAGTTACACGGGACAGGGTTTCTCCTACGAGCAGTACTTC
TRBJ1-1,TRBV7-9,few,-,CASSLGAVTNTEAFF,TGTGCCAGCAGCTTAGGGGCAGTAACGAACACTGAAGCTTTCTTT
TRBJ1-4,TRBV7-9,-,-,CASSLGASATNEKLFF,TGTGCCAGCAGCTTAGGTGCCAGTGCAACTAATGAAAAACTGTTTTTT
TRBJ1-5,TRBV10-3,-,TRBD1,CAISEGDRQPLNQPQHF,TGTGCCATCAGTGAGGGGGACAGACAACCCCTCAATCAGCCCCAGCATTTT
TRBJ2-6,TRBV9,-,-,CASSVVGRGSGANVLTF,TGTGCCAGCAGCGTAGTAGGCAGGGGTTCTGGGGCCAACGTCCTGACTTTC
TRBJ1-5,TRBV4-3,few,-,CASSQGREGQPQHF,TGCGCCAGCAGCCAAGGCAGGGAGGGTCAGCCCCAGCATTTT
TRBJ1-3,TRBV6-6,-,TRBD1,CASSRDRPSGNTIYF,TGTGCCAGCAGTCGGGACAGGCCCTCGGGAAACACCATATATTTT
TRBJ1-1,TRBV2,-,-,CASVWQGGDTEAFF,TGTGCCAGCGTTTGGCAGGGTGGCGACACTGAAGCTTTCTTT
TRBJ1-2,TRBV4-1,-,-,CASTPTPTVYGYTF,TGCGCCAGCACCCCAACCCCAACAGTCTATGGCTACACCTTC
TRBJ1-2,TRBV28,-,-,CASSPRDYGYTF,TGTGCCAGCAGCCCACGGGACTATGGCTACACCTTC
TRBJ1-2,TRBV20-1,once,-,CSASSASGYTF,TGCAGTGCTAGTTCTGCGAGTGGCTACACCTTC
TRBJ1-2,TRBV6-5,-,-,CASSWAPTNYGYTF,TGTGCCAGCAGTTGGGCCCCCACTAACTATGGCTACACCTTC
TRBJ2-3,TRBV5-8,once,-,CASSLGGVADTQYF,TGTGCCAGCAGCTTAGGCGGGGTGGCAGATACGCAGTATTTT
TRBJ1-2,TRBV18,-,-,CASSPTELNVYGYTF,TGTGCCAGCTCACCGACAGAACTGAATGTCTATGGCTACACCTTC
TRBJ1-2,TRBV4-3,-,-,CASSQEPGKAYGYTF,TGCGCCAGCAGCCAAGAGCCAGGGAAAGCCTATGGCTACACCTTC
TRBJ2-4,TRBV7-2,-,TRBD2,CASSLSGGASIQYF,TGTGCCAGCAGCTTAAGCGGGGGGGCAAGCATTCAGTACTTC
TRBJ2-1,TRBV5-1,-,TRBD1,CASSGTAFNEQFF,TGCGCCAGCTCGGGGACAGCGTTCAATGAGCAGTTCTTC
TRBJ2-1,TRBV30,-,TRBD2,CAWGLSGLAGHADEQFF,TGTGCCTGGGGCTTAAGCGGACTAGCGGGGCATGCGGATGAGCAGTTCTTC
TRBJ1-1,TRBV11-2,-,-,CASSLSGALNTEAFF,TGTGCCAGCAGCTTATCAGGGGCCCTGAACACTGAAGCTTTCTTT
TRBJ1-1,TRBV7-2,-,-,CASNSVGSLRLAFF,TGTGCCAGCAACTCCGTAGGGAGCCTTAGGCTAGCTTTCTTT
TRBJ1-1,TRBV28,-,-,CASRWGPTEAFF,TGTGCCAGCAGGTGGGGGCCCACTGAAGCTTTCTTT
TRBJ1-2,TRBV4-2,-,-,CASSQDLLGGFNYGYTF,TGTGCCAGCAGCCAAGATCTCCTCGGGGGGTTTAACTATGGCTACACCTTC
TRBJ1-2,TRBV2,few,TRBD1,CASSDDRVYGYTF,TGTGCCAGCAGTGACGACAGGGTTTATGGCTACACCTTC
TRBJ1-4,TRBV5-4,-,TRBD1,CASSRTGGDEKLFF,TGTGCCAGCAGCAGGACAGGGGGCGATGAAAAACTGTTTTTT
TRBJ1-3,TRBV14,-,TRBD1,CASSQWTGSNTIYF,TGTGCCAGCAGCCAGTGGACAGGGTCAAACACCATATATTTT
TRBJ2-3,TRBV9,-,-,CASSVESQVGTDTQYF,TGTGCCAGCAGCGTAGAATCACAGGTCGGCACAGATACGCAGTATTTT
TRBJ1-1,TRBV27,-,-,CASSLTQGGTEAFF,TGTGCCAGCAGCCTAACCCAGGGTGGCACTGAAGCTTTCTTT
TRBJ2-1,TRBV2,-,-,CASSLVDEQFF,TGTGCCAGCAGTCTCGTAGATGAGCAGTTCTTC
TRBJ2-1,TRBV6-5,-,TRBD1,CASSYPGQGAVGEQFF,TGTGCCAGCAGTTACCCAGGACAGGGGGCGGTTGGTGAGCAGTTCTTC
TRBJ1-2,TRBV5-8,-,TRBD1,CASSFGTGIGYTF,TGTGCCAGCAGCTTCGGGACAGGGATTGGCTACACCTTC
TRBJ2-6,TRBV11-2,-,-,CASSLQLAGANVLTF,TGTGCCAGCAGCTTACAACTGGCTGGGGCCAACGTCCTGACTTTC
TRBJ1-5,TRBV7-9,-,-,CASSMAGGGNQPQHF,TGTGCCAGCAGCATGGCGGGAGGGGGCAATCAGCCCCAGCATTTT
TRBJ2-1,TRBV7-2,-,-,CASSLQGPYNEQFF,TGTGCCAGCAGCTTACAGGGTCCCTACAATGAGCAGTTCTTC
TRBJ1-1,TRBV18,-,-,CASSPLSGTEAFF,TGTGCCAGCTCACCACTCTCCGGCACTGAAGCTTTCTTT
TRBJ1-1,TRBV5-6,-,-,CASSERRGTEAFF,TGTGCCAGCAGCGAGCGTAGGGGCACTGAAGCTTTCTTT
TRBJ2-7,TRBV7-2,-,TRBD1,CASSLGDRGYEQYF,TGTGCCAGCAGCTTAGGGGACAGGGGCTACGAGCAGTACTTC